The T cell receptor (beta chain) under discussion was sequenced for a study of cytomegalovirus exposure and HLA in healthy donors. Findings and caveats of the study: At a 0.05 false discovery rate, a later analysis found around 15,000 TCR beta sequences to be associated with HLA alleles. Most subjects had HLA-A and HLA-B alleles reportedly predicted accurately by TCR beta sequences. Later analysis suggested links between common viral pathogens and several top significant clusters.

CDR3 length equals 13 residues. Trimming stripped 4 bases from V and 1 base from J, with 8 bases between. Germline lookup yields CDR1 SGDLS and CDR2 YYNGEE. Researchers ran the PCR with 60 Vbeta and 13 Jbeta primers. Authors' data handling: About 10 million shared chains were among approximately 80 million unique TCR beta chains counted in a later analysis. Method: immunoSEQ multiplex PCR; TCRdb's copy keeps in-frame clones and lacks some. The D gene and trimming were derived from the DNA, and the V and J assignments and clone size from that table. The sample lists fewer than 150,000 clones; about 74% were seen once. As concerns this clone: Its target is unknown.

The sequence derives from a man younger than 45 in good health and CMV-seronegative. The chain joins TRBV9 to TRBJ1-1, with a possible D match to TRBD1 (5 bases). Sequencing was carried out using PBMCs. In DNA form, the CDR3 reads TGTGCCAGCAGCACAACAGGGAACACTGAAGCTTTCTTT. It codes for CASSTTGNTEAFF.